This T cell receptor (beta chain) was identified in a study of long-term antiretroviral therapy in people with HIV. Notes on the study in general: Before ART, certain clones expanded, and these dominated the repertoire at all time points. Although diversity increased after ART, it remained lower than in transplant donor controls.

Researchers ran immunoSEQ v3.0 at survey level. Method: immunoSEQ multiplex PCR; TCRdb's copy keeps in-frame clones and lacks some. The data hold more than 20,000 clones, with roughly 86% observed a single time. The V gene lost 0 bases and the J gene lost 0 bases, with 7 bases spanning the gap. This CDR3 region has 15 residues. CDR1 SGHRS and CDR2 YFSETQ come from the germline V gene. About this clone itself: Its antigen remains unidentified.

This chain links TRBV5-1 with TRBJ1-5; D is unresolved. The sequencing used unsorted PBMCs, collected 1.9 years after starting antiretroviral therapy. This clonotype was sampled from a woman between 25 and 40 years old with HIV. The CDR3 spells CASSLDGTSNQPQHF. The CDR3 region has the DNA TGCGCCAGCAGCTTGGACGGAACTAGCAATCAGCCCCAGCATTTT.